This TCR beta chain was obtained from a study of blood T cells in healthy people across ages. Study results and limitations: Estimates of diversity drawn from one million T cells were considered underestimates. Higher diversity, along with more naive CD4+ cells, distinguished long-lived donors from aged donors.

Every donor gave ten milliliters of peripheral blood. Every sample had a minimum of 6 million PBMCs isolated. Comment on this clonotype: The target antigen is unknown. One junction end does not reproduce the germline sequence, and a read error may be involved.

Using a J-beta primer mix together with a sample-barcoded 5' primer, a second PCR was run for roughly 6 to 12 cycles. TCRdb redid the calling of the 5' RACE reads with MiXCR, one entry per CDR3 protein. The sample contains some 640,000 distinct CDR3 sequences, under 30% of which appear only once. The receptor was isolated from a woman at least 80 years old in good health. The sequenced sample consisted of blood.

CDR3 sequence reads: CASSSLAGACGEQYF. The CDR3 nucleotides read TGTGCCAGCAGCTCACTAGCGGGGGCGTGCGGCGAGCAGTACTTT. The chain carries TRBV7-9 and TRBJ2-7, with 11 positions matching TRBD2. This CDR3 has 15 residues. Germline lookup yields CDR1 SEHNR and CDR2 FQNEAQ (reference sequence).